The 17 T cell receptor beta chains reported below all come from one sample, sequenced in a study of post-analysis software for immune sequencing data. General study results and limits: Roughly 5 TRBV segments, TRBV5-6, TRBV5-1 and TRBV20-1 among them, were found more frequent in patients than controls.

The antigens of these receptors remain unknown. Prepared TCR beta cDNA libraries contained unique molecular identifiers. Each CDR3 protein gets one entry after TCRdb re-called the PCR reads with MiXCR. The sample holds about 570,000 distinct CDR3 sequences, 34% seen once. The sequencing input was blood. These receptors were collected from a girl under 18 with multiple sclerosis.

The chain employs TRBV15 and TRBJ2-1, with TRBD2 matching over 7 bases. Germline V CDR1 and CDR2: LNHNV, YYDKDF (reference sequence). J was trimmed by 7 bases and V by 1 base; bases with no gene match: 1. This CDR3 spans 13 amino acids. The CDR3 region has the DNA TGTGCCACCAGCAGAGGCGGGGGTAATGAGCAGTTCTTC. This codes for CATSRGGGNEQFF.

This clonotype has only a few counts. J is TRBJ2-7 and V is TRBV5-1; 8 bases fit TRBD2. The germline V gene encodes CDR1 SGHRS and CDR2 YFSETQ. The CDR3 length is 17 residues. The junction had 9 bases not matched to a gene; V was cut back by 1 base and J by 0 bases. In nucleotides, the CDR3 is TGCGCCAGCAGCTTGACCCCGGGAGGGCACTTCTCCTACGAGCAGTACTTC. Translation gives CASSLTPGGHFSYEQYF.

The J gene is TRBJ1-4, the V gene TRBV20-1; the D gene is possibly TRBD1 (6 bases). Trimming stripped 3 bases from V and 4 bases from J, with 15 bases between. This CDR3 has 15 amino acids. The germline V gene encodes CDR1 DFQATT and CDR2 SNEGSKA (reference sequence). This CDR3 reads CSARDFRGINEKLFF. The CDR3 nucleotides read TGCAGTGCTAGGGACTTCAGGGGAATTAATGAAAAACTGTTTTTT.

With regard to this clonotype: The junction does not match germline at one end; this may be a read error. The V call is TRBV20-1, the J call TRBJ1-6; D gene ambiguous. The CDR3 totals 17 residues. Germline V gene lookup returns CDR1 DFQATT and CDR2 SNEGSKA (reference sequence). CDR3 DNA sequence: TGCAGTGCTAGCGTTGGGGTTCGGAGCTCCTATAATTCACCCCCCCACTTT. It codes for CSASVGVRSSYNSPPHF.

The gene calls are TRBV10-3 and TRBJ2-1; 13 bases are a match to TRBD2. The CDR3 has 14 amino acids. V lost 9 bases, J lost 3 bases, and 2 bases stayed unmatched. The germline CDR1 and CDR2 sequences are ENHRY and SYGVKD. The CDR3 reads CAIRTSGGYNEQFF. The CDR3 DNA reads TGTGCCATTCGGACTAGCGGGGGCTACAATGAGCAGTTCTTC.

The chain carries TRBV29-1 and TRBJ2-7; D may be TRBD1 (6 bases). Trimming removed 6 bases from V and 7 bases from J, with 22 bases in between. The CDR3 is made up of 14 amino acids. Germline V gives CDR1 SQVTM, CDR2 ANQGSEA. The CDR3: CSVDWTVLRDEQYF. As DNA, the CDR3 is TGCAGCGTCGACTGGACAGTTCTCCGCGATGAGCAGTACTTC.

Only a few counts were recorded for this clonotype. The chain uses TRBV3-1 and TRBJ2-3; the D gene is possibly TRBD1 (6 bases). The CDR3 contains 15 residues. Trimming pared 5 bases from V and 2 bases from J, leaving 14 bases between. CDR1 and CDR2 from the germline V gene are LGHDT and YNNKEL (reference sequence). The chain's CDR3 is CASSSRGRDTDTQYF. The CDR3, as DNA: TGTGCCAGCAGCTCCAGGGGAAGGGACACAGATACGCAGTATTTT.

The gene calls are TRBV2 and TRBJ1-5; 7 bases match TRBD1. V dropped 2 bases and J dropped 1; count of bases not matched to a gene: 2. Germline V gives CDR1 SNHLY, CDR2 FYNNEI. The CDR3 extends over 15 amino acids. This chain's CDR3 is CASSEYRGSNQPQHF. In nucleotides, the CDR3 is TGTGCCAGCAGTGAATACAGGGGAAGCAATCAGCCCCAGCATTTT. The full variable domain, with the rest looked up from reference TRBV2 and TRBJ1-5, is EPEVTQTPSHQVTQMGQEVILRCVPISNHLYFYWYRQILGQKVEFLVSFYNNEISEKSEIFDDQFSVERPDGSNFTLKIRSTKLEDSAMYFCASSEYRGSNQPQHFGDGTRLSIL.

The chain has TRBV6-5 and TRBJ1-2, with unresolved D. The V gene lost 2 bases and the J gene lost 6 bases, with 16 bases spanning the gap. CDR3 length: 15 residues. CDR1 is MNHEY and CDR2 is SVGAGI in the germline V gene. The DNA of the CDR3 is TGTGCCAGCAGTTACAGGGTTCAGGCAGACAATGGCTACACCTTC. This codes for CASSYRVQADNGYTF.

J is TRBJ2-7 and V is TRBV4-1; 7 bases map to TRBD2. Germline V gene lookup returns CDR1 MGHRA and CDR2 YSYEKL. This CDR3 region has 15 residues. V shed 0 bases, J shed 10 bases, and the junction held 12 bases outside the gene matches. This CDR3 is CASSQDRDYSLSQYF. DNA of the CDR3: TGCGCCAGCAGCCAAGATCGGGACTACTCCCTCTCCCAGTACTTC.

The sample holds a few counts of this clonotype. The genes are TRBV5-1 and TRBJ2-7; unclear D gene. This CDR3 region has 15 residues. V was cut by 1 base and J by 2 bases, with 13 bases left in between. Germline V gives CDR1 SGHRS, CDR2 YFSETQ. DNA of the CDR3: TGCGCCAGCAGCTTGTTGTCAGGCGGTACCTACGAGCAGTACTTC. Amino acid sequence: CASSLLSGGTYEQYF. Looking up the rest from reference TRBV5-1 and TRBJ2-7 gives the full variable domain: KAGVTQTPRYLIKTRGQQVTLSCSPISGHRSVSWYQQTPGQGLQFLFEYFSETQRNKGNFPGRFSGRQFSNSRSEMNVSTLELGDSALYLCASSLLSGGTYEQYFGPGTRLTVT.

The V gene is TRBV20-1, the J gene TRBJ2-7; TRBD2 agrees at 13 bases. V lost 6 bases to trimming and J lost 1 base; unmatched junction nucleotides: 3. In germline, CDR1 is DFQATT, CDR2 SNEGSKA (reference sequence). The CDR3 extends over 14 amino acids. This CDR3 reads CSARTSGGSYEQYF. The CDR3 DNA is TGCAGTGCAAGGACTAGCGGGGGATCCTACGAGCAGTACTTC.

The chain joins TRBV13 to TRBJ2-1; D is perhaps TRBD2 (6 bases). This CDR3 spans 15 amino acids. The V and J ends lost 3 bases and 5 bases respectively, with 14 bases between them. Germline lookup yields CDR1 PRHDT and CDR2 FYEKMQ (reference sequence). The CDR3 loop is CASSLPPGLNNEQFF. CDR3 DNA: TGTGCCAGCAGCTTGCCGCCGGGACTCAACAATGAGCAGTTCTTC.

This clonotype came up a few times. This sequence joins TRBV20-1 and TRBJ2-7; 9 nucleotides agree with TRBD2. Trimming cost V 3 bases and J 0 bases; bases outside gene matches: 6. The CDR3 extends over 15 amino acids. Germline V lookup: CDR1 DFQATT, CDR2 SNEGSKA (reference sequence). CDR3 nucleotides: TGCAGTGCTAGCCACCTAGCGGGGAGCTCCTACGAGCAGTACTTC. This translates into CSASHLAGSSYEQYF.

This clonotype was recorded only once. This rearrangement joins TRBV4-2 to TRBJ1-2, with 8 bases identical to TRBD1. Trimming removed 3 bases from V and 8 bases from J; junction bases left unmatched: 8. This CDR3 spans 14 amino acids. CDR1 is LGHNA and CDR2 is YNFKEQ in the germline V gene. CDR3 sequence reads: CASSQGDRKGGYTF. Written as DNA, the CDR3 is TGTGCCAGCAGCCAGGGGGACAGGAAGGGCGGCTACACCTTC.

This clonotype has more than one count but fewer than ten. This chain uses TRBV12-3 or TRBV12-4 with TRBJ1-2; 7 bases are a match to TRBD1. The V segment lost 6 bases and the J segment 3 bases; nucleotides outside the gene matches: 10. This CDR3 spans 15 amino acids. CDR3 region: CASSQFGTDYYGYTF. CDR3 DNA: TGTGCCAGCAGCCAATTCGGGACAGATTACTATGGCTACACCTTC.

CDR3 residues: CASRGLIGSTSTDTQYF. For the CDR3, the DNA is TGTGCCAGCAGAGGACTAATTGGGTCGACTAGCACAGATACGCAGTATTTT. The V gene is TRBV5-5, the J gene TRBJ2-3; TRBD2 might be the D (6 bases). Germline V gene sequence: CDR1 SGHKS, CDR2 YYEKEE (reference sequence). V was pared by 5 bases and J by 0 bases, with 19 bases between. The CDR3 has 17 amino acids. The entire variable domain, with the rest obtained from reference TRBV5-5 and TRBJ2-3, is as follows: DAGVTQSPTHLIKTRGQQVTLRCSPISGHKSVSWYQQVLGQGPQFIFQYYEKEERGRGNFPDRFSARQFPNYSSELNVNALLLGDSALYLCASRGLIGSTSTDTQYFGPGTRLTVL.